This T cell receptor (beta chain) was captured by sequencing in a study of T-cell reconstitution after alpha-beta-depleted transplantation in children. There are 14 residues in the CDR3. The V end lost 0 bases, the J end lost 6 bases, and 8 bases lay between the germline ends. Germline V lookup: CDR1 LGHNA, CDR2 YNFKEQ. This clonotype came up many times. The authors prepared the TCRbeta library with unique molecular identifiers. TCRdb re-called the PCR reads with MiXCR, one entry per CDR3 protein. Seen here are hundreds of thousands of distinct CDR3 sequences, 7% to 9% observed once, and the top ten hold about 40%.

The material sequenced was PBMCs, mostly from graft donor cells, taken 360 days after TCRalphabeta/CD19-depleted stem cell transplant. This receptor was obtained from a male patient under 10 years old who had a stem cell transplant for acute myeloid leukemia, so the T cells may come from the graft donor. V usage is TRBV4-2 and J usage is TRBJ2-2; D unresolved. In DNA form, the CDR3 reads TGTGCCAGCAGCCAAGATTATGCCCCCGGGGAGCTGTTTTTT. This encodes CASSQDYAPGELFF.